This passage covers 13 T cell receptor beta chains from one sample sequenced in a study of cytomegalovirus exposure and HLA in healthy donors (TCRdb year 2017). Receptor amplification or capture employed the immunoSEQ multiplex PCR assay. For the multiplex PCR, a mixture combining 60 forward primers for TCR Vbeta segments and 13 reverse primers for TCR Jbeta segments was used. Held by TCRdb, this immuneACCESS table contains in-frame sequences only and omits some clones. Under half of the omission traces to an unresolved V gene where checked; the cause of the rest is unknown. Recorded for this sample are 130,000 or so clones; approximately 89% of them occurred a single time. Approximately 6.7% of the sample belongs to the ten largest clones. The specimen was PBMCs. All receptors come from a woman in her 30s in good health and CMV-seropositive.

This clone was seen more than once but under ten times. This chain uses TRBV9 with TRBJ1-4; D not resolved. The CDR3 extends over 15 amino acids. Germline V gene lookup returns CDR1 SGDLS and CDR2 YYNGEE. Trimming stripped 4 bases from V and 0 bases from J, with 10 bases between. The CDR3 sequence is CASSTGISTNEKLFF. DNA for the CDR3: TGTGCCAGCAGCACCGGGATTTCAACTAATGAAAAACTGTTTTTT.

The chain combines TRBV4-1 with TRBJ2-5; tentative D call: TRBD2 (6 bases). CDR1 is MGHRA and CDR2 is YSYEKL in the germline V gene. V was shortened by 0 bases and J by 5 bases, with 13 bases between the two germline ends. CDR3 length: 15 residues. The CDR3 sequence: CASSQDPAAGETQYF. CDR3 coding DNA: TGCGCCAGCAGCCAAGATCCGGCCGCGGGGGAGACCCAGTACTTC.

This clone showed up just once. The rearrangement uses TRBV5-1 and TRBJ2-3, with unresolved D. Germline lookup yields CDR1 SGHRS and CDR2 YFSETQ. V lost 4 bases and J 0 bases, leaving 12 bases between the germline ends. This CDR3 region has 15 residues. CDR3 nucleotides: TGCGCCAGCAGCGTGGGTGACACCAGCACAGATACGCAGTATTTT. It specifies CASSVGDTSTDTQYF.

This clone was seen more than once but under ten times. The chain employs TRBV5-1 and TRBJ2-1; D is perhaps TRBD1 (5 bases). Germline V gives CDR1 SGHRS, CDR2 YFSETQ. V was clipped by 0 bases and J by 0 bases, with 10 bases between them. The CDR3 has 16 amino acids. The DNA of the CDR3 is TGCGCCAGCAGCTTGGTAGGGGTTGGCTCCTACAATGAGCAGTTCTTC. It codes for CASSLVGVGSYNEQFF. Based on the CDR3 plus reference TRBV5-1 and TRBJ2-1, the full variable domain is KAGVTQTPRYLIKTRGQQVTLSCSPISGHRSVSWYQQTPGQGLQFLFEYFSETQRNKGNFPGRFSGRQFSNSRSEMNVSTLELGDSALYLCASSLVGVGSYNEQFFGPGTRLTVL.

The chain links TRBV28 to TRBJ1-2, with D uncertain. V lost 6 bases to trimming and J lost 8 bases, with 10 bases between them. Germline V CDR1 and CDR2: MDHEN, SYDVKM. The CDR3 extends over 11 amino acids. DNA of the CDR3: TGTGCCAGCAGGAGGTTGAGCGGCTACACCTTC. This codes for CASRRLSGYTF.

The chain links TRBV2 to TRBJ1-2; 9 nucleotides line up with TRBD1. The CDR3 has 12 amino acids. V was pared by 8 bases and J by 4 bases, with 2 bases of the junction left unmatched. The V gene's germline CDR1 is SNHLY and CDR2 FYNNEI. This CDR3 is CASGQGTYGYTF. Written as DNA, the CDR3 is TGTGCCAGCGGACAGGGGACCTATGGCTACACCTTC. Based on the CDR3 plus reference TRBV2 and TRBJ1-2, the full variable domain is EPEVTQTPSHQVTQMGQEVILRCVPISNHLYFYWYRQILGQKVEFLVSFYNNEISEKSEIFDDQFSVERPDGSNFTLKIRSTKLEDSAMYFCASGQGTYGYTFGSGTRLTVV.

The chain employs TRBV7-9 and TRBJ2-3; unclear D gene. CDR1 is SEHNR, CDR2 FQNEAQ, per germline (reference sequence). Trimming removed 1 base at V and 6 bases at J, with 14 bases between. This CDR3 spans 15 amino acids. CDR3 sequence: CASSLENPMVDTQYF. The CDR3 nucleotides read TGTGCCAGCAGCTTAGAAAACCCTATGGTCGATACGCAGTATTTT.

A remark on this clone: The identical CDR3 is also encoded by other nucleotide sequences in the sample. The rearrangement joins TRBV5-1 to TRBJ2-7; D is possibly TRBD1 (6 bases). Trimming left V 0 bases short and J 3 bases short, with 10 bases between. The CDR3 is made up of 14 amino acids. Looked up from germline, CDR1 is SGHRS and CDR2 is YFSETQ. The CDR3 protein is CASSLVRGSYEQYF. In nucleotides, the CDR3 is TGCGCCAGCAGCTTGGTAAGGGGGAGCTACGAGCAGTACTTC. Together with reference TRBV5-1 and TRBJ2-7, the CDR3 gives the full variable domain: KAGVTQTPRYLIKTRGQQVTLSCSPISGHRSVSWYQQTPGQGLQFLFEYFSETQRNKGNFPGRFSGRQFSNSRSEMNVSTLELGDSALYLCASSLVRGSYEQYFGPGTRLTVT.

The chain recombines TRBV6-1 with TRBJ1-5; D unresolved. Germline CDR1 is MNHNS and CDR2 is SASEGT. The CDR3 is 14 residues long. The V end was cut by 3 bases, the J end by 5 bases, with 11 bases between. The CDR3 DNA reads as TGTGCCAGCAGTGACACACCATCCTATCAGCCCCAGCATTTT. Protein: CASSDTPSYQPQHF.

The chain links TRBV6-5 to TRBJ2-1; D is possibly TRBD2 (6 bases). The V end was cut by 5 bases, the J end by 7 bases, with 18 bases between. The CDR3 is 15 residues long. Germline loops: CDR1 MNHEY, CDR2 SVGAGI. The DNA for the CDR3 is TGTGCCAGCAGTGGAGGGACGATCCGAGGGAATGAGCAGTTCTTC. This sequence encodes CASSGGTIRGNEQFF.

The CDR3 spells CASSRRAQHNRSSYEQYF. For the CDR3, the DNA is TGTGCCAGCAGCCGAAGGGCCCAGCACAACAGGAGCTCCTACGAGCAGTACTTC. The chain has TRBV27 and TRBJ2-7; TRBD1 might be the D (5 bases). The CDR3 length is 18 residues. V shed 6 bases and J shed 0 bases, with 24 bases lying between them. Germline CDR1 MNHEY, CDR2 SMNVEV (reference sequence).

The V gene is TRBV4-2, the J gene TRBJ1-1, with D hard to call. The V end was cut by 0 bases, the J end by 1 base, with 12 bases between. The germline V gene encodes CDR1 LGHNA and CDR2 YNFKEQ. The CDR3 is made up of 16 amino acids. DNA for the CDR3: TGTGCCAGCAGCCAAGATTCCAGAGGCGGGAACACTGAAGCTTTCTTT. Its translation: CASSQDSRGGNTEAFF.

About this clone itself: The same CDR3 is also encoded by other DNA sequences in this sample. This chain connects TRBV29-1 to TRBJ1-5; D is undetermined. The V and J ends lost 6 bases and 1 base respectively, with 7 bases between them. Germline V gene data show CDR1 as SQVTM and CDR2 as ANQGSEA. The CDR3 has 12 amino acids. CDR3 sequence reads: CSVGGSNQPQHF. Here the CDR3 DNA reads TGCAGCGTGGGAGGGAGCAATCAGCCCCAGCATTTT. Drawing the rest from reference TRBV29-1 and TRBJ1-5, the complete variable domain is SAVISQKPSRDICQRGTSLTIQCQVDSQVTMMFWYRQQPGQSLTLIATANQGSEATYESGFVIDKFPISRPNLTFSTLTVSNMSPEDSSIYLCSVGGSNQPQHFGDGTRLSIL.